Described below is a single T cell receptor (beta chain) sequence and its context. The antigen is not known. This sample is drawn from a study of cytomegalovirus exposure and HLA in healthy donors. Across the whole study: The same platform was used for the 100 to 150 validation repertoires as for the 666 first-cohort repertoires, as reported in a later analysis. Study results and caveats: With high specificity and sensitivity, the classifier reportedly diagnosed cytomegalovirus status. CMV antigen specificity of a few CMV-associated chains was confirmed in vitro. The study put around 180 TCR beta chains on its list as cytomegalovirus-associated.

The protocol was immunoSEQ multiplex PCR, while the TCRdb copy is restricted to in-frame clones and leaves out a portion. This sample has 180,000 or so clones; 84% occur once, and the top ten carry around an eighth. The CDR3 has 13 amino acids. The germline CDR1 and CDR2 sequences are MNHEY and SMNVEV (reference sequence). The ends were cut back, 3 bases at V and 5 bases at J, with 10 bases in the middle. The clonotype was recovered from a woman in her thirties in good health and CMV-seropositive. The material sequenced was PBMCs. V and J are TRBV27 and TRBJ1-2; D is unresolved. The CDR3 DNA sequence: TGTGCCAGCAGTTTCACTGAACTTTATGGCTACACCTTC. Encoded protein: CASSFTELYGYTF.